This T cell receptor beta chain was sequenced for a study of blood T cell repertoires in COVID-19. In the study overall: In each case, the material was cDNA or gDNA derived from T cells, B-cell-depleted T cells, or PBMCs.

Sequencing was performed with immunoSEQ multiplex PCR; in TCRdb, only in-frame clones are kept and a portion is missing. The profile covers 20,000 to 25,000 clones, with more than 85% appearing a single time and roughly 7.3% taken by the ten largest. Germline values: CDR1 WSHSY, CDR2 SAAADI. V lost 3 bases and J 4 bases, leaving 10 bases between the germline ends. This CDR3 has 14 amino acids. This sequence joins TRBV10-2 and TRBJ2-1; tentatively, D is TRBD1 (6 bases). The sequence was collected from a man between 65 and 80 years old with active COVID-19. Input material: peripheral blood. CDR3 loop: CASSDSRGYNEQFF. The DNA for the CDR3 is TGCGCCAGCAGTGACAGCAGGGGATACAATGAGCAGTTCTTC.